A single sample is the source of the 2 T cell receptor beta chains below, sequenced in a study of cytomegalovirus exposure and HLA in healthy donors. Both 60 Vbeta primers and 13 Jbeta primers went into the PCR. TCRdb keeps only in-frame clones here, not all; method: immunoSEQ multiplex PCR. The data hold 150,000 to 200,000 clones, with 75% to 90% observed a single time. The sample taken for sequencing was PBMCs. Receptors were obtained from a male donor in good health and CMV-seropositive.

This chain uses TRBV7-6 with TRBJ2-7; no clear D gene. Germline loops: CDR1 SGHVS, CDR2 FNYEAQ. The CDR3 has 14 residues. Trimming took off 2 bases at V and 3 bases at J, with 11 bases between the two ends. The CDR3 sequence is CASSLRFGVYEQYF. CDR3 in DNA: TGTGCCAGCAGCTTACGGTTTGGAGTCTACGAGCAGTACTTC.

This chain joins TRBV18 and TRBJ1-2, with D possibly being TRBD1 (6 bases). The ends were cut back, 2 bases at V and 2 bases at J, with 12 bases in the middle. The CDR3 contains 15 residues. Germline V gene lookup returns CDR1 KGHSH and CDR2 LQKENI. The DNA for the CDR3 is TGTGCCAGCTCACCAGGGCCGGACAGCAACTATGGCTACACCTTC. This gives the protein CASSPGPDSNYGYTF.